A single TCR beta chain is shown here with its context. What antigen it recognizes has not been identified. No qualities accompany the bases; no much larger clone lies one base away. V is cut by 1 base and J by 3 bases, and the space between the germline ends is 10 bases. The germline V gene (reference sequence) gives CDR1 as GTSNPN and CDR2 as SVGIG. Spanning cysteine to phenylalanine, the CDR3 consists of 14 amino acids. The kept DNA is CDR3 alone, 42 bases in frame from the first base. To prepare the library, the immunoSEQ multiplex PCR assay was applied. Per the source publication's procedure: A statistical classification framework was built to diagnose cytomegalovirus status from the catalog of TCR beta chain sequences. The source is immuneACCESS, and TCRdb retained only in-frame sequences with V and J called. Part of the clones is not carried over; for the studies checked, unresolved V genes explain less than half of this, and the remainder is unexplained. Clonal size and the V and J genes are those of that table, whereas D and trimming came from the DNA. This sample has 150,000 to 180,000 clones in its table, and about 82% of those were observed once. About 2.2% of the sample comes from the top ten.

The source of the sample is a study of cytomegalovirus exposure and HLA in healthy donors (dated by TCRdb to about 2017). Regarding the study in general: According to a later analysis, one platform produced both the 110 or so validation repertoires and the 550 to 800 repertoires of the first cohort. The study was designed to test whether signatures of past pathogen exposure could be identified by cataloging public T cell receptors. A separate validation cohort of 90 to 150 different subjects was used in addition to the approximately 640-subject first cohort. The study combined high-throughput TCR immunosequencing, statistical association of individual TCRs with disease status, and machine learning to predict cytomegalovirus infection status.

The donors were included in the validation cohort of over a hundred subjects, a group kept apart from the roughly 700-subject first cohort. Findings and caveats that apply to the study as a whole: While some public TCRs were present in many individuals, most TCR sequences turned up only very rarely across donors. The authors suggested that the approach could potentially be generalized to other disease states and immunological phenotypes. In the study, about 150 TCR beta chains were listed as associated with cytomegalovirus. The classifier was reported to diagnose cytomegalovirus status with high specificity and sensitivity in both the original cohort and the validation cohort. A later analysis found that TCRs clustered in the first cohort also tended to co-occur in the 95 to 150 validation repertoires, with 94% of cluster scores above 0. A later analysis had no HLA typing for the validation cohort, so co-occurrence there was scored across all 120 repertoires. In vitro tests confirmed that a few of the cytomegalovirus-associated TCR beta chains recognize cytomegalovirus antigens.

The sequence derives from a human donor in good health. Sequenced sample: PBMCs. This chain joins TRBV30 to TRBJ1-5, and perhaps TRBD1 as D gene, on 6 matching bases. In nucleotides, the sequence is TGTGCCTGGAGTGGCGGGGGGGCCAATCAGCCCCAGCATTTT. Its protein product is CAWSGGGANQPQHF. The variable domain in full, with residues beyond the CDR3 obtained from the reference TRBV30 and TRBJ1-5 genes, is SQTIHQWPATLVQPVGSPLSLECTVEGTSNPNLYWYRQAAGRGLQLLFYSVGIGQISSEVPQNLSASRPQDRQFILSSKKLLLSDSGFYLCAWSGGGANQPQHFGDGTRLSIL.